This T cell receptor (beta chain) was sequenced during a study of T-cell reconstitution after alpha-beta-depleted transplantation in children (dated by TCRdb to 2016 to 2017). About the full investigation: Using TCR repertoire profiling, the study followed T-cell immune reconstitution in a quantitative way in children after TCRalphabeta/CD19-depleted allogeneic hematopoietic cell transplantation.

Library prep was done by PCR. The reads were generated on an Illumina HiSeq 2500. TCR libraries were prepared with molecular barcoding, using unique molecular identifiers to normalize TCRbeta repertoire quantification. TCRdb cleaned the public reads at Q25 with fastp, built clones with MiXCR and kept in-frame beta chains. Under each unique CDR3 protein, matching rows form one entry showing the most common genes and DNA. The sample has some 600,000 distinct CDR3 sequences on record, 16% of them singletons. Jointly, the top ten make up 0.9% to 1.2% of the sample. The CDR3 measures 14 amino acids from cysteine to phenylalanine. Only the CDR3 part of the read is kept: 42 bases, read in frame from the first base. CDR1 and CDR2, looked up from the germline V gene (reference sequence), are DFQATT and SNEGSKA. The V end loses 0 bases and the J end loses 0 bases, and a stretch of 6 bases separates them. This clonotype appeared many times. This receptor's antigen is unknown. Per-base qualities were not stored, and no clone one base away is much larger.

In this chain, TRBV20-1 is recombined with TRBJ1-3, with an unclear D gene assignment. The TCR comes from a human donor who donated a stem cell graft to a child with acute myeloid leukemia. This sample comprised PBMCs from the stem cell graft donor, obtained from the stem cell graft. The DNA sequence is as follows: TGCAGTGCTAGAGAAGTCATCTCTGGAAACACCATATATTTT. Translated, it reads CSAREVISGNTIYF.